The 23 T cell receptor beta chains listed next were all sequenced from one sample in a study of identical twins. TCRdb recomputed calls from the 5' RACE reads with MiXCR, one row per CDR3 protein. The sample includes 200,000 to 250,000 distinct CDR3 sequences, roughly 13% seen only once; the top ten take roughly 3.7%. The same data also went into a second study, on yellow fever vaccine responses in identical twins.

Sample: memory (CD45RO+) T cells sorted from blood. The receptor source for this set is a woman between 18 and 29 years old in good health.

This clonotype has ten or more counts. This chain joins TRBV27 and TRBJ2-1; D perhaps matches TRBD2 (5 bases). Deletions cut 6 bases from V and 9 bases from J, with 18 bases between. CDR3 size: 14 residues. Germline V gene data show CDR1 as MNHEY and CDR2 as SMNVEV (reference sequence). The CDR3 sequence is CASRIMGTRSEQFF. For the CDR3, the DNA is TGTGCCAGCAGGATTATGGGTACTAGATCTGAGCAGTTCTTC.

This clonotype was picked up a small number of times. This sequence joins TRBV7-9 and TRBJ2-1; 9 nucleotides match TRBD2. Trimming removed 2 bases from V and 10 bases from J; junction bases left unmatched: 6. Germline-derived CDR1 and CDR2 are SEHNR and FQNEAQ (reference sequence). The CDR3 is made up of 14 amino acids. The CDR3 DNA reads TGTGCCAGCAGCTTAACCCAGACTAGCGGAGAGCAGTTCTTC. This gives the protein CASSLTQTSGEQFF.

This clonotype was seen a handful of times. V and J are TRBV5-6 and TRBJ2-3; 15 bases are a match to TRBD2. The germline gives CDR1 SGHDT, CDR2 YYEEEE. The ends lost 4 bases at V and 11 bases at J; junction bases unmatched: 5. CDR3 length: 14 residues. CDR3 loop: CASSAGLAGGMQYF. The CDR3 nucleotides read TGTGCCAGCAGCGCCGGACTAGCGGGAGGGATGCAGTATTTT.

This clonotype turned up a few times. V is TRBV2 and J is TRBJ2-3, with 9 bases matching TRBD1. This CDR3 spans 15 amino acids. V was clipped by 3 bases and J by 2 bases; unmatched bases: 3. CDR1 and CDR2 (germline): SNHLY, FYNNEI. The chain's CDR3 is CASSDGTGNTDTQYF. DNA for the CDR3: TGTGCCAGCAGTGACGGGACAGGGAACACAGATACGCAGTATTTT.

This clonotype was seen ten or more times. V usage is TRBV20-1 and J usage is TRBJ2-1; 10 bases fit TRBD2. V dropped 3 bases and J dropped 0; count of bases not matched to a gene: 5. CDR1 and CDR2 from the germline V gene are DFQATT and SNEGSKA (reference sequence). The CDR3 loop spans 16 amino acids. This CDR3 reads CSASPTSGTSYNEQFF. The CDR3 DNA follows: TGCAGTGCTAGCCCAACTAGCGGGACCTCCTACAATGAGCAGTTCTTC.

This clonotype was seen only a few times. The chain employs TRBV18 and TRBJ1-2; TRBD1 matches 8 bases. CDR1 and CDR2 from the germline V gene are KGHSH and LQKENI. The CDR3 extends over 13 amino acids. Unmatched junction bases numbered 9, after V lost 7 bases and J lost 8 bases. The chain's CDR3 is CASLPDRVYGYTF. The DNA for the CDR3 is TGTGCCAGCTTACCGGACAGGGTATACGGCTACACCTTC.

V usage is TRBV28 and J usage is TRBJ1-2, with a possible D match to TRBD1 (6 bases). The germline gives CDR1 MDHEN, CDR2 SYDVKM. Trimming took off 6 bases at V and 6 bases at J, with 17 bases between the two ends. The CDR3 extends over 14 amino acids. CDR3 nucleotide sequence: TGTGCCAGCAGAGTAAGGGGGACCTCACATGGCTACACCTTC. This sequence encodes CASRVRGTSHGYTF.

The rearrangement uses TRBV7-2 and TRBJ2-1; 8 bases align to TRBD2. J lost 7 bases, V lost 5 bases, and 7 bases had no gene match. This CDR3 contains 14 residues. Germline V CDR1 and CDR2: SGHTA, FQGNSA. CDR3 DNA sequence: TGTGCCAGCAGCACCCGGACTAGCATAAATGAGCAGTTCTTC. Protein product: CASSTRTSINEQFF.

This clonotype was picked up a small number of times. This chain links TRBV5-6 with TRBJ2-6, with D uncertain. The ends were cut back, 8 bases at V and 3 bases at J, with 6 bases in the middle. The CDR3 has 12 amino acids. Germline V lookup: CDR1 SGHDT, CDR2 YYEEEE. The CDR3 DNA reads TGTGCCAGTGAAGATGGGGCCAACGTCCTGACTTTC. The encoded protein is CASEDGANVLTF.

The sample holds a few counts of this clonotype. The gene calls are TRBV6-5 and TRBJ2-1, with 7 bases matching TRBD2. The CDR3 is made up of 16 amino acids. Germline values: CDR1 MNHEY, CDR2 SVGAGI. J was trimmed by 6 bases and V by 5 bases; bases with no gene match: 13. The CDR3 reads CASSRSRLALLNEQFF. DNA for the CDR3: TGTGCCAGCAGTAGATCGAGACTAGCACTACTCAATGAGCAGTTCTTC.

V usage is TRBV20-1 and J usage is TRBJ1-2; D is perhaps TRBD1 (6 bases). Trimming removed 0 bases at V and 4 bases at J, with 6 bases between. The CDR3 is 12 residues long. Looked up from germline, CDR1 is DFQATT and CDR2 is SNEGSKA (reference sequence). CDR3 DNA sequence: TGCAGTGCTAGAGAAGGGGGCTATGGCTACACCTTC. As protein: CSAREGGYGYTF.

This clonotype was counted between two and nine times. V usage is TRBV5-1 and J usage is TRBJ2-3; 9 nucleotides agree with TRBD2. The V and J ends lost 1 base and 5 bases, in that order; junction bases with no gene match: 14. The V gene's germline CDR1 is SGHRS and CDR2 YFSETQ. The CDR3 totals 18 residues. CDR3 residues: CASSLRASGAGGRDTQYF. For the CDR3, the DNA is TGCGCCAGCAGCTTGAGGGCCTCGGGGGCGGGGGGGCGAGATACGCAGTATTTT.

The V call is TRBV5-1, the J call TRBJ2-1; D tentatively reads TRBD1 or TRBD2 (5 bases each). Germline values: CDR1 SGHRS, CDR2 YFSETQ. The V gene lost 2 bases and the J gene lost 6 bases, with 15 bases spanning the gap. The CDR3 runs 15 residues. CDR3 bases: TGCGCCAGCAGCTTTGACGGGGCCCGGGGCAATGAGCAGTTCTTC. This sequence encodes CASSFDGARGNEQFF.

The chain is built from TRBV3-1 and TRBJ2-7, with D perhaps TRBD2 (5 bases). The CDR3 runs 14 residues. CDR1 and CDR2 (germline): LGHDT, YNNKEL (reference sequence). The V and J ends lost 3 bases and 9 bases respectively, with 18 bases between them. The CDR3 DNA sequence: TGTGCCAGCAGCCAGGACTCCCACCCACGGGGGCAGTACTTC. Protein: CASSQDSHPRGQYF.

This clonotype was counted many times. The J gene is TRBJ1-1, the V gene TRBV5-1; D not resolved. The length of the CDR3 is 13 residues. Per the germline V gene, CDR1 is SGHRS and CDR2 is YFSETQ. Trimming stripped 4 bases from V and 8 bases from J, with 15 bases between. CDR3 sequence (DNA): TGCGCCAGCAGCGCGGACTTAATCGGAGAAGCTTTCTTT. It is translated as CASSADLIGEAFF.

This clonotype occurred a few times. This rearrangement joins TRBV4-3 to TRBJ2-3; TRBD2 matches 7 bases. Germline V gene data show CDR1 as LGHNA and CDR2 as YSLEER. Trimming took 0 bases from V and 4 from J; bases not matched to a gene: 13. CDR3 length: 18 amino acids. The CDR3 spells CASSQDRRLGGRPDTQYF. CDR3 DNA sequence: TGCGCCAGCAGCCAAGACCGTAGGTTGGGCGGGAGACCAGATACGCAGTATTTT.

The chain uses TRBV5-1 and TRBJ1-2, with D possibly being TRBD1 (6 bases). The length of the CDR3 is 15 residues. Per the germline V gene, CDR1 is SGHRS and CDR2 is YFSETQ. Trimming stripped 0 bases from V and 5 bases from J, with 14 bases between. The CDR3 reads CASSLEAGAIYGYTF. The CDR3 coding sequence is TGCGCCAGCAGCTTGGAGGCAGGGGCCATTTATGGCTACACCTTC.

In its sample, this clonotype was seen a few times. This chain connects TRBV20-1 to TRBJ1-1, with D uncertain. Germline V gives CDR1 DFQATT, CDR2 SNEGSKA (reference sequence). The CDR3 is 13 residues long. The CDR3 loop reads CSQTKQVNTEAFF. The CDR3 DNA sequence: TGCAGCCAGACTAAACAAGTGAACACTGAAGCTTTCTTT.

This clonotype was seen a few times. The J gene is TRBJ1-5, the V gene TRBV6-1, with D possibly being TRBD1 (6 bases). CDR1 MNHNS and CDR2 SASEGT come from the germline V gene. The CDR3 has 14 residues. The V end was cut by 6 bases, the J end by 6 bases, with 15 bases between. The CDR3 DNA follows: TGTGCCAGCAGGAAGGGGGGGGAAGGTCAGCCCCAGCATTTT. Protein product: CASRKGGEGQPQHF.

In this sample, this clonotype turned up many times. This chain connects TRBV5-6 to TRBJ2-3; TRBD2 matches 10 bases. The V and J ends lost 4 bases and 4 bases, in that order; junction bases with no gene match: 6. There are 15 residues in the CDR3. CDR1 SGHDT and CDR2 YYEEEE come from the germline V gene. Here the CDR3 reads CASSRRTSGADTQYF. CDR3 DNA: TGTGCCAGCAGCAGACGGACTAGCGGCGCAGATACGCAGTATTTT.

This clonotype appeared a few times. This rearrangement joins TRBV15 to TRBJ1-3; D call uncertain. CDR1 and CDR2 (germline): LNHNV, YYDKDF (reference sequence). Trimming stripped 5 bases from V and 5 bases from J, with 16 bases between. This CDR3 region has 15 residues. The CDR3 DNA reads TGTGCCACCAGCCCGGGTGGCGGACGGAGAAACACCATATATTTT. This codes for CATSPGGGRRNTIYF.

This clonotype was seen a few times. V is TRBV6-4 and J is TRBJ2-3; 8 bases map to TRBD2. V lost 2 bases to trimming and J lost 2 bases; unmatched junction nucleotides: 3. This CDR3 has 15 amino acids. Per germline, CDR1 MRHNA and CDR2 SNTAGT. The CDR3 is CASSDGGGNTDTQYF. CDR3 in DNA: TGTGCCAGCAGTGACGGCGGGGGGAACACAGATACGCAGTATTTT.

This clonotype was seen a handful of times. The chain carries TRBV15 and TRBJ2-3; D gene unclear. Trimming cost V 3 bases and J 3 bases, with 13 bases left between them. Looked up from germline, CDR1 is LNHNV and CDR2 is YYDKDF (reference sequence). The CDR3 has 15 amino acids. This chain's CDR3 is CATSRESLGTDTQYF. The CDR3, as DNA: TGTGCCACCAGCAGGGAAAGTCTAGGTACAGATACGCAGTATTTT.